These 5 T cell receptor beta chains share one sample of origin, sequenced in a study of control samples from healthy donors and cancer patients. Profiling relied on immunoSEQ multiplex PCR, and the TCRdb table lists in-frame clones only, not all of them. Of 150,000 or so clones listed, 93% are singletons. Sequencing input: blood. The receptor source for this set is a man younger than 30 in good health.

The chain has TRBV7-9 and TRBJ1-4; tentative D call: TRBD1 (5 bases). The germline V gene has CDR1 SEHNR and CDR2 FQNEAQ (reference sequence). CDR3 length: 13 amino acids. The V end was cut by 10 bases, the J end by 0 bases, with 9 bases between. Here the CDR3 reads CATGGATNEKLFF. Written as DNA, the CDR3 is TGTGCCACCGGGGGGGCAACTAATGAAAAACTGTTTTTT.

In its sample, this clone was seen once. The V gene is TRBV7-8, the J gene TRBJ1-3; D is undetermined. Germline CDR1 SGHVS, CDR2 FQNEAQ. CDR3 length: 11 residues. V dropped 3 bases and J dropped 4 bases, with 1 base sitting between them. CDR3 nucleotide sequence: TGTGCCAGCAGCTTGGGAAACACCATATATTTT. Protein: CASSLGNTIYF.

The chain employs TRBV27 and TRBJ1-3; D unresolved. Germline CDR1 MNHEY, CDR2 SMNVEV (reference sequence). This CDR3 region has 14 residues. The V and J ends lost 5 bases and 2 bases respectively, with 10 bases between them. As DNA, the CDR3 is TGTGCCAGCAGTATCGGAACCCCTGGAAACACCATATATTTT. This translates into CASSIGTPGNTIYF.

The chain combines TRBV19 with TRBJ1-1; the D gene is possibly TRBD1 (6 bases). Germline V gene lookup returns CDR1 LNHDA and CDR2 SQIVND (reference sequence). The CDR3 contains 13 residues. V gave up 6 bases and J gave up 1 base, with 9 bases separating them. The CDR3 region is CASSTTGNTEAFF. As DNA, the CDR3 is TGTGCCAGTAGCACGACAGGGAACACTGAAGCTTTCTTT. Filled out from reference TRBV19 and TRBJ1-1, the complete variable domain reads DGGITQSPKYLFRKEGQNVTLSCEQNLNHDAMYWYRQDPGQGLRLIYYSQIVNDFQKGDIAEGYSVSREKKESFPLTVTSAQKNPTAFYLCASSTTGNTEAFFGQGTRLTVV.

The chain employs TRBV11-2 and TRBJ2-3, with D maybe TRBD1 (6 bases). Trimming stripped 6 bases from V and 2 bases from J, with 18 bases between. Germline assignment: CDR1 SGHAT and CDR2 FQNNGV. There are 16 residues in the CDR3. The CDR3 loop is CASRNRVGTSTDTQYF. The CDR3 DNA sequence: TGTGCCAGCAGGAACAGGGTGGGTACTTCCACAGATACGCAGTATTTT. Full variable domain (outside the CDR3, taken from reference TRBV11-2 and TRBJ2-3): EAGVAQSPRYKIIEKRQSVAFWCNPISGHATLYWYQQILGQGPKLLIQFQNNGVVDDSQLPKDRFSAERLKGVDSTLKIQPAKLEDSAVYLCASRNRVGTSTDTQYFGPGTRLTVL.